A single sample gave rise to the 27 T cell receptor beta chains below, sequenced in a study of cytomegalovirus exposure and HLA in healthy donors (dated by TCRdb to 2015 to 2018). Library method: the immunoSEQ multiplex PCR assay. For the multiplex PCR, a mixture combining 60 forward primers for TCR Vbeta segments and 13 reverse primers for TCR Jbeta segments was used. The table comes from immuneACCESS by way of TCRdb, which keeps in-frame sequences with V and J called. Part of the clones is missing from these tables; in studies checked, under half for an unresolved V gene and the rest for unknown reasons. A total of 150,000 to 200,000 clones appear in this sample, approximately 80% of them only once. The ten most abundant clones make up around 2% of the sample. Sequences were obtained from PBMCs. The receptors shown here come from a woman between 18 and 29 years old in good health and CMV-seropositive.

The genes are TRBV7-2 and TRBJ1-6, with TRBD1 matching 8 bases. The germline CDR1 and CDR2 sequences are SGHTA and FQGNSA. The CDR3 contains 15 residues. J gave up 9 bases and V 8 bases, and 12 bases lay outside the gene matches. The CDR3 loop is CASRAPGQVGSPLHF. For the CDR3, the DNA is TGTGCCAGCCGGGCACCGGGACAGGTCGGTTCACCCCTCCACTTT.

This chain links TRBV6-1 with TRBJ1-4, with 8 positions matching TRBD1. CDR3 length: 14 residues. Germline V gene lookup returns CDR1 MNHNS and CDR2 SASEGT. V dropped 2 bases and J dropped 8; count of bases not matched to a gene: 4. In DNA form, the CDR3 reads TGTGCCAGCAGTGAACGGGCAGGGGGCGAAAAACTGTTTTTT. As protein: CASSERAGGEKLFF.

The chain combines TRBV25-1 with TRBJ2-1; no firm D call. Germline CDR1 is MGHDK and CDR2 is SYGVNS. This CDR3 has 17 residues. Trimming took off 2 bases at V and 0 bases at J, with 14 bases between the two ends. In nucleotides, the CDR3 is TGTGCCAGCAGTGAAAGAACACCGATAAGCTCCTACAATGAGCAGTTCTTC. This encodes CASSERTPISSYNEQFF.

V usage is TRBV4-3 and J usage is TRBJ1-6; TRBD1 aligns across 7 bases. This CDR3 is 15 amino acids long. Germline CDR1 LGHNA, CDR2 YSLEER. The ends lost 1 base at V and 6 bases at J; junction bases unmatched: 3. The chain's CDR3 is CASSQGAGGNSPLHF. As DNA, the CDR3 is TGCGCCAGCAGCCAAGGGGCAGGGGGTAATTCACCCCTCCACTTT.

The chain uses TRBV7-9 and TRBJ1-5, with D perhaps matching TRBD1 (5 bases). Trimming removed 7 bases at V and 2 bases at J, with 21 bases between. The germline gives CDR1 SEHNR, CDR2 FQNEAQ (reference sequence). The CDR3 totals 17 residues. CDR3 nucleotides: TGTGCCAGCACTAAAGCCCCCCCAGCCAGGGGCAATCAGCCCCAGCATTTT. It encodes CASTKAPPARGNQPQHF.

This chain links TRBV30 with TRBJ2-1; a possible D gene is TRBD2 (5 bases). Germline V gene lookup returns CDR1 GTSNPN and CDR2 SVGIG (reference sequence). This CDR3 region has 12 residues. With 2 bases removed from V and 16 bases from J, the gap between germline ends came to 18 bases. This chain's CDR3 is CAWSSGTLRGFF. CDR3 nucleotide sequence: TGTGCCTGGAGTAGCGGAACCCTAAGAGGATTCTTC. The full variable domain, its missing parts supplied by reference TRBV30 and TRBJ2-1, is SQTIHQWPATLVQPVGSPLSLECTVEGTSNPNLYWYRQAAGRGLQLLFYSVGIGQISSEVPQNLSASRPQDRQFILSSKKLLLSDSGFYLCAWSSGTLRGFFGPGTRLTVL.

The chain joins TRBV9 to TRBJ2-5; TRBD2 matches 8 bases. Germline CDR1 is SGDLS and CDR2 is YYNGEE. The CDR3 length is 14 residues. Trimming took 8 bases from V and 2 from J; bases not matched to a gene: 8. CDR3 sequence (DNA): TGTGCCAGTGGGGCACTAGCGGCGCAAGAGACCCAGTACTTC. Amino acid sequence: CASGALAAQETQYF.

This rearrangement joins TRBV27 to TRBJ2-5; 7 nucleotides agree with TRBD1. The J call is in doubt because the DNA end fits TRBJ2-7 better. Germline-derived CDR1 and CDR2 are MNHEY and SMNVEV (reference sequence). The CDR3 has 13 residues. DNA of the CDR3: TGTGCCAGCAGTTTGGGGACAGACTACGAGCAGTACTTC. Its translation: CASSLGTDYEQYF.

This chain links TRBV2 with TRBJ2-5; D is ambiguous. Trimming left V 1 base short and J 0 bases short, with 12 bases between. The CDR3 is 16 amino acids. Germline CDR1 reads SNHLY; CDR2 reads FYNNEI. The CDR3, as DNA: TGTGCCAGCAGTGAAGGACTTAACCCGTACCAAGAGACCCAGTACTTC. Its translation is CASSEGLNPYQETQYF.

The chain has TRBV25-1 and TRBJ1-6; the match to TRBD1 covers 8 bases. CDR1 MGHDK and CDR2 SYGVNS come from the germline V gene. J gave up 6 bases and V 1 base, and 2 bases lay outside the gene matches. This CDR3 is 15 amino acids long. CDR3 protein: CASSESGQGNSPLHF. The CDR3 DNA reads TGTGCCAGCAGTGAATCTGGACAGGGTAATTCACCCCTCCACTTT. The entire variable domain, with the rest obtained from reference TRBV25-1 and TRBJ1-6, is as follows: EADIYQTPRYLVIGTGKKITLECSQTMGHDKMYWYQQDPGMELHLIHYSYGVNSTEKGDLSSESTVSRIRTEHFPLTLESARPSHTSQYLCASSESGQGNSPLHFGNGTRLTVT.

This chain's CDR3 is CASSFWTSGGRETQYF. CDR3 nucleotide sequence: TGTGCCAGCAGTTTCTGGACTAGCGGGGGGAGAGAGACCCAGTACTTC. V gene TRBV6-5 combines with J gene TRBJ2-5; 14 nucleotides match TRBD2. J was trimmed by 4 bases and V by 4 bases; bases with no gene match: 5. This CDR3 has 16 amino acids. Germline-derived CDR1 and CDR2 are MNHEY and SVGAGI.

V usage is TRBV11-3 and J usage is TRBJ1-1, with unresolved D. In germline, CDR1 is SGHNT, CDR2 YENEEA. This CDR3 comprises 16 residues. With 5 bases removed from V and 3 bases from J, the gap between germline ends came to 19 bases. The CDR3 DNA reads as TGTGCCAGCAGCCTTTGGACGACGGGCGGGGACACTGAAGCTTTCTTT. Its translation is CASSLWTTGGDTEAFF.

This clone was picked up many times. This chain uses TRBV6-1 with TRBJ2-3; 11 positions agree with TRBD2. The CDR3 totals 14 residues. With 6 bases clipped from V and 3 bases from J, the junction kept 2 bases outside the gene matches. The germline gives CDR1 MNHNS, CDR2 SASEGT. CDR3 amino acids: CASRGLAETDTQYF. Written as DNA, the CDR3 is TGTGCCAGCAGGGGACTAGCGGAGACAGATACGCAGTATTTT.

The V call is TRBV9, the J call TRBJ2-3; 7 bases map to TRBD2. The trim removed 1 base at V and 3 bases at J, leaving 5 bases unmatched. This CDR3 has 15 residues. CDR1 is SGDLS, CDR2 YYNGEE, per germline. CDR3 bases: TGTGCCAGCAGCGTAACCAGCGGGGAGACAGATACGCAGTATTTT. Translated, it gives CASSVTSGETDTQYF.

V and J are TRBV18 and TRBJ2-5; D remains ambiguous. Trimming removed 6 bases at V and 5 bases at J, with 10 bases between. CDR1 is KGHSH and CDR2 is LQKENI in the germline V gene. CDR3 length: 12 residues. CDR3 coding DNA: TGTGCCAGCTCCCCAGCGCTGGAGACCCAGTACTTC. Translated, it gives CASSPALETQYF.

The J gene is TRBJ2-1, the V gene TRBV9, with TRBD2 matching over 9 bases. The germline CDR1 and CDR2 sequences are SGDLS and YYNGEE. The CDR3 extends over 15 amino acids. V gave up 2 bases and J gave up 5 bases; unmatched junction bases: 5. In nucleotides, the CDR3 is TGTGCCAGCAGCGTGAGGCGGGGGGGTAACAATGAGCAGTTCTTC. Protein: CASSVRRGGNNEQFF. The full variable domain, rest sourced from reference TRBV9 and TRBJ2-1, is DSGVTQTPKHLITATGQRVTLRCSPRSGDLSVYWYQQSLDQGLQFLIQYYNGEERAKGNILERFSAQQFPDLHSELNLSSLELGDSALYFCASSVRRGGNNEQFFGPGTRLTVL.

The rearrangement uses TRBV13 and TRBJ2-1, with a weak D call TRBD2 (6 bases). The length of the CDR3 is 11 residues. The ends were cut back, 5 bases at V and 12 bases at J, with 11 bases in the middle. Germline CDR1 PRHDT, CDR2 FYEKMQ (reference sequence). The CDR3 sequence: CASSRGLTQFF. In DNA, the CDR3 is TGTGCCAGCAGCCGTGGACTAACGCAGTTCTTC.

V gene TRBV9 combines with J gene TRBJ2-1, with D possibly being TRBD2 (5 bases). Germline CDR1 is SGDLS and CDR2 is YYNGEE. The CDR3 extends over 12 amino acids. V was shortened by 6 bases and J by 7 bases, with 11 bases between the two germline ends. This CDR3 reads CASTGRRNEQFF. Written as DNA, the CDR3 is TGTGCCAGCACCGGACGGAGGAATGAGCAGTTCTTC. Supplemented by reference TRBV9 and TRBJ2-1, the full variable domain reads DSGVTQTPKHLITATGQRVTLRCSPRSGDLSVYWYQQSLDQGLQFLIQYYNGEERAKGNILERFSAQQFPDLHSELNLSSLELGDSALYFCASTGRRNEQFFGPGTRLTVL.

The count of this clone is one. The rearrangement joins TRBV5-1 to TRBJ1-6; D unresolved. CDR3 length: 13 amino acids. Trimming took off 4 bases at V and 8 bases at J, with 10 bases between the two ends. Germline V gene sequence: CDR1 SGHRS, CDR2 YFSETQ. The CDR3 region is CASSPELDSPLHF. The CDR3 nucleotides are TGCGCCAGCAGCCCCGAACTCGATTCACCCCTCCACTTT.

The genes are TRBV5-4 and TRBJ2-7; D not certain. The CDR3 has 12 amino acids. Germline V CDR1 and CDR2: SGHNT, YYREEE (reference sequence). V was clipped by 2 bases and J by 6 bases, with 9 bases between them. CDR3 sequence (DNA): TGTGCCAGCAGCTTCCCCTCGGGCGAGCAGTACTTC. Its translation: CASSFPSGEQYF. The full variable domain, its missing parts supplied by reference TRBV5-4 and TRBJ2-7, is ETGVTQSPTHLIKTRGQQVTLRCSSQSGHNTVSWYQQALGQGPQFIFQYYREEENGRGNFPPRFSGLQFPNYSSELNVNALELDDSALYLCASSFPSGEQYFGPGTRLTVT.

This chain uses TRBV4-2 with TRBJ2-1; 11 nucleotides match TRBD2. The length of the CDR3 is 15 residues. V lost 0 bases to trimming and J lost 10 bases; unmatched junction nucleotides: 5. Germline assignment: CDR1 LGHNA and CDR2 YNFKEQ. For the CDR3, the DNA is TGTGCCAGCAGCCAAGAACGGACTAGCGGGTGGGAGCAGTTCTTC. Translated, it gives CASSQERTSGWEQFF.

CDR3 in amino acids: CASSLGGADYEQYV. The CDR3 DNA reads as TGTGCCAGCAGCTTAGGTGGAGCGGACTACGAGCAGTACGTC. The J gene is TRBJ2-7, the V gene TRBV7-8, with D maybe TRBD2 (5 bases). The V gene's germline CDR1 is SGHVS and CDR2 FQNEAQ. Trimming shortened V by 1 base and J by 3 bases, and 10 bases separated the two germline ends. The CDR3 has 14 amino acids.

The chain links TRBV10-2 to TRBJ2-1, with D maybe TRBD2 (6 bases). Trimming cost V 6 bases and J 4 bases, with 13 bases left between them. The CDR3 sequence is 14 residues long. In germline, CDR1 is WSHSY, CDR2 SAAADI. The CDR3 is CASRGRGRYNEQFF. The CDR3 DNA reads TGCGCCAGCAGGGGGCGGGGTCGGTACAATGAGCAGTTCTTC.

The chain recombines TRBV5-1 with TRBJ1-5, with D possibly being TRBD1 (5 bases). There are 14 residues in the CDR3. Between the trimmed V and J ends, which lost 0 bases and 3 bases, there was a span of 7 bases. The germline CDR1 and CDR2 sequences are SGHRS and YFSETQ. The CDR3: CASSLEGNNQPQHF. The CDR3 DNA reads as TGCGCCAGCAGCTTGGAGGGGAACAATCAGCCCCAGCATTTT.

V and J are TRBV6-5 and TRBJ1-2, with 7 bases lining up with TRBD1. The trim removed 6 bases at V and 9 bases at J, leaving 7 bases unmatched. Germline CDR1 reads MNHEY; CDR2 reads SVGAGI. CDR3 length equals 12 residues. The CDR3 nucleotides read TGTGCCAGCAGCAAGTACAGGGGTAGCTACACCTTC. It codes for CASSKYRGSYTF.

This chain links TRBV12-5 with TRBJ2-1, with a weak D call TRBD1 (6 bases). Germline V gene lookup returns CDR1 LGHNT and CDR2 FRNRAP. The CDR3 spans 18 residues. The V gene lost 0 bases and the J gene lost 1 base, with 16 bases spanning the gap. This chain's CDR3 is CASGLVRTGQWSYNEQFF. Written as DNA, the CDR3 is TGTGCTAGTGGTTTGGTACGAACAGGGCAGTGGTCCTACAATGAGCAGTTCTTC.

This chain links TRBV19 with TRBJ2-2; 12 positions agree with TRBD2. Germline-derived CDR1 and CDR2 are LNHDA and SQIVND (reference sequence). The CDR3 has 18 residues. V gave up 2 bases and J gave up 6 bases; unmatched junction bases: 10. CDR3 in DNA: TGTGCCAGTAGTATACTAGCGGGGGGGCCGATAGTTGCCGGGGAGCTGTTTTTT. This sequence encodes CASSILAGGPIVAGELFF.